Presented here are 15 T cell receptor beta chains from one specimen sequenced in a study of a mutant IDH1 vaccine in newly diagnosed glioma. Sequenced by immunoSEQ multiplex PCR; TCRdb stores in-frame clones only, minus some. This sample has about 60,000 clones, with 75% to 90% found just once. Time point denoted: week 47, end of study. Topical imiquimod accompanied each vaccine dose, which consisted of 300 ug of mutant IDH1 20-mer peptide. Antigen specificity for these receptors is unknown. The sample was PBMCs, taken from a glioma patient whose treatment included an IDH1 peptide vaccine. These receptors all stem from a woman aged 45-65 years with glioma.

This clone has just a few counts. The V and J genes are TRBV6-5 and TRBJ1-1, with D unresolved. The CDR3 length is 14 residues. Germline V lookup: CDR1 MNHEY, CDR2 SVGAGI. V was trimmed by 3 bases and J by 0 bases, leaving 8 bases between them. This chain's CDR3 is CASSYSRVNTEAFF. The CDR3 nucleotides are TGTGCCAGCAGTTATTCTCGGGTGAACACTGAAGCTTTCTTT.

This chain uses TRBV5-6 with TRBJ2-2; maybe TRBD1 (5 bases). The V end lost 2 bases, the J end lost 3 bases, and 17 bases lay between the germline ends. CDR1 is SGHDT and CDR2 is YYEEEE in the germline V gene. The CDR3 has 17 amino acids. The CDR3 loop is CASSLIRDSRDTGELFF. CDR3 nucleotides: TGTGCCAGCAGCTTAATCAGAGACAGCCGGGACACCGGGGAGCTGTTTTTT.

The chain combines TRBV2 with TRBJ2-7; tentative D call: TRBD1 (5 bases). This CDR3 region has 13 residues. Deletions cut 6 bases from V and 1 base from J, with 10 bases between. Germline-derived CDR1 and CDR2 are SNHLY and FYNNEI. CDR3 loop: CASRAQGSYEQYF. Here the CDR3 DNA reads TGTGCCAGCAGAGCCCAGGGTTCCTACGAGCAGTACTTC.

The gene calls are TRBV25-1 and TRBJ1-4; D remains ambiguous. V lost 4 bases and J 0 bases, leaving 12 bases between the germline ends. This CDR3 region has 16 residues. The V gene's germline CDR1 is MGHDK and CDR2 SYGVNS. The CDR3 region is CASSAFSSSTNEKLFF. Written as DNA, the CDR3 is TGTGCCAGCAGTGCCTTTTCATCCTCAACTAATGAAAAACTGTTTTTT.

The rearrangement joins TRBV6-5 to TRBJ1-1; tentatively, D is TRBD1 (5 bases). This CDR3 comprises 14 residues. Germline CDR1 MNHEY, CDR2 SVGAGI. Deletions cut 8 bases from V and 1 base from J, with 14 bases between. CDR3 coding DNA: TGTGCCAGCCGCCCCCGGGGCCGGAACACTGAAGCTTTCTTT. This gives the protein CASRPRGRNTEAFF.

This chain connects TRBV25-1 to TRBJ1-3; TRBD1 aligns across 9 bases. The trim removed 2 bases at V and 4 bases at J, leaving 3 bases unmatched. The CDR3 totals 15 residues. The V gene's germline CDR1 is MGHDK and CDR2 SYGVNS. The CDR3 protein is CASSEGTGPGNTIYF. The CDR3 DNA reads TGTGCCAGCAGTGAAGGGACAGGGCCCGGAAACACCATATATTTT.

The V gene is TRBV9, the J gene TRBJ2-5; 10 bases agree with TRBD2. Germline-derived CDR1 and CDR2 are SGDLS and YYNGEE. The CDR3 runs to 15 residues. After removal of 1 base from V and 0 bases from J, the junction contained 0 bases not matched to a gene. In DNA form, the CDR3 reads TGTGCCAGCAGCGTACTAGCGGGGGACCAAGAGACCCAGTACTTC. It encodes CASSVLAGDQETQYF.

The V and J genes are TRBV7-8 and TRBJ1-2; D unresolved. The CDR3 runs to 15 residues. CDR1 is SGHVS, CDR2 FQNEAQ, per germline. Trimming pared 1 base from V and 8 bases from J, leaving 17 bases between. CDR3 sequence (DNA): TGTGCCAGCAGCTTAGTCTCCCCGGTTTCTAAAGGCTACACCTTC. Protein product: CASSLVSPVSKGYTF.

This chain connects TRBV7-9 to TRBJ2-7; 9 nucleotides align to TRBD2. CDR1 is SEHNR, CDR2 FQNEAQ, per germline (reference sequence). The junction had 13 bases not matched to a gene; V was cut back by 4 bases and J by 6 bases. The CDR3 is made up of 16 amino acids. The CDR3 DNA follows: TGTGCCAGCAGCTCTAGCGGGGTGATCTTTTCGGGCGAGCAGTACTTC. This sequence encodes CASSSSGVIFSGEQYF.

The rearrangement uses TRBV7-9 and TRBJ2-7; TRBD1 matches 7 bases. V lost 2 bases to trimming and J lost 2 bases; unmatched junction nucleotides: 9. Germline CDR1 reads SEHNR; CDR2 reads FQNEAQ (reference sequence). The length of the CDR3 is 16 residues. The CDR3 spells CASSLTAKGQTYEQYF. The CDR3 bases are TGTGCCAGCAGCTTAACTGCGAAGGGACAGACCTACGAGCAGTACTTC.

The chain employs TRBV6-6 and TRBJ2-3; TRBD2 matches at 9 bases. The CDR3 spans 16 residues. Per the germline V gene, CDR1 is MNHNY and CDR2 is SVGAGI (reference sequence). Trimming removed 7 bases from V and 0 bases from J; junction bases left unmatched: 8. The CDR3 protein is CASTQQRGVSTDTQYF. The DNA for the CDR3 is TGTGCCAGCACGCAACAGCGGGGGGTGAGCACAGATACGCAGTATTTT.

V gene TRBV5-1 combines with J gene TRBJ2-3, with no clear D. CDR1 and CDR2 from the germline V gene are SGHRS and YFSETQ. V lost 3 bases and J lost 2, with 4 bases in between. The CDR3 has 12 amino acids. For the CDR3, the DNA is TGCGCCAGCAGCTCGGACACAGATACGCAGTATTTT. This encodes CASSSDTDTQYF.

The chain recombines TRBV7-9 with TRBJ2-2, with a possible D match to TRBD1 (6 bases). Trimming pared 10 bases from V and 5 bases from J, leaving 23 bases between. Germline loops: CDR1 SEHNR, CDR2 FQNEAQ (reference sequence). This CDR3 comprises 16 residues. This chain's CDR3 is CANSDSRTSGTGELFF. The CDR3 bases are TGTGCCAACTCGGACAGCCGGACCTCTGGTACCGGGGAGCTGTTTTTT.

This chain links TRBV7-2 with TRBJ2-3; TRBD1 matches 8 bases. In germline, CDR1 is SGHTA, CDR2 FQGNSA. Trimming cost V 4 bases and J 1 base; bases outside gene matches: 4. This CDR3 spans 15 amino acids. The CDR3 is CASSSTGAGTDTQYF. The CDR3 nucleotides are TGTGCCAGCAGCTCGACAGGGGCGGGCACAGATACGCAGTATTTT.

This clone was recorded once. The chain combines TRBV19 with TRBJ1-2; 7 bases line up with TRBD1. From germline, CDR1 is LNHDA and CDR2 SQIVND (reference sequence). This CDR3 contains 16 residues. V dropped 4 bases and J dropped 1; count of bases not matched to a gene: 9. The CDR3 DNA follows: TGTGCCAGTAGTACCCGACAGGGCTCACGTAACTATGGCTACACCTTC. Translation gives CASSTRQGSRNYGYTF.